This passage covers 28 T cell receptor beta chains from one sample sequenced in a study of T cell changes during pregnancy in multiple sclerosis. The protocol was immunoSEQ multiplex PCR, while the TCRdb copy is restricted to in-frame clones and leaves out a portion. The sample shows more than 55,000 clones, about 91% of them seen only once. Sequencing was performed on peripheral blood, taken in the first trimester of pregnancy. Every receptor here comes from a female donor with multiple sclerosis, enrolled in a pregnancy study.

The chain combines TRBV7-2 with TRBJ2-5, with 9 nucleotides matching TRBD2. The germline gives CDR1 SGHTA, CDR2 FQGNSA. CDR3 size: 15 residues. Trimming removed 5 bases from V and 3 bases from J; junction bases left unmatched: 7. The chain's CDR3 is CASSPLAGRKETQYF. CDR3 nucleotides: TGTGCCAGCAGCCCCCTAGCGGGGAGGAAAGAGACCCAGTACTTC. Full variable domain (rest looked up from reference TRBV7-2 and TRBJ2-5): GAGVSQSPSNKVTEKGKDVELRCDPISGHTALYWYRQSLGQGLEFLIYFQGNSAPDKSGLPSDRFSAERTGGSVSTLTIQRTQQEDSAVYLCASSPLAGRKETQYFGPGTRLLVL.

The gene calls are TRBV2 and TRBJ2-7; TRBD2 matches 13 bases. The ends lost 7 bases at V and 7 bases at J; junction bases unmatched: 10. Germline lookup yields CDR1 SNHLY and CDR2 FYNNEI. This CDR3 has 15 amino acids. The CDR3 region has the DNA TGTGCCAGCACCCATGGACTAGCGGGGGTCCAAGAGCAGTACTTC. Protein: CASTHGLAGVQEQYF.

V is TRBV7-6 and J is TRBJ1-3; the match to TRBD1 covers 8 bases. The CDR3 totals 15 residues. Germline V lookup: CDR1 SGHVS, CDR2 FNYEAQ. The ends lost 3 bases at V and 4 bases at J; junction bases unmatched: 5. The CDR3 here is CASSFMGTGGNTIYF. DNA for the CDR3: TGTGCCAGCAGCTTCATGGGGACAGGAGGAAACACCATATATTTT.

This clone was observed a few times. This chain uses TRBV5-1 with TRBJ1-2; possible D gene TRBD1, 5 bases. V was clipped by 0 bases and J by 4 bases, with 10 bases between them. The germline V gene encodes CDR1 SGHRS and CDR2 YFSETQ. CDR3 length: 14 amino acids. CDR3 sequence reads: CASSLVQGGYGYTF. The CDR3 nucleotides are TGCGCCAGCAGCTTGGTCCAGGGTGGCTATGGCTACACCTTC.

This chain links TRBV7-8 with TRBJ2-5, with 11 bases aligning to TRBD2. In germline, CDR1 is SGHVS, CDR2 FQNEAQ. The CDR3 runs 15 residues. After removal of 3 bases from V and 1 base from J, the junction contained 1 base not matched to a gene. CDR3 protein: CASSFTSGGQETQYF. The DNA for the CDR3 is TGTGCCAGCAGCTTTACTAGCGGGGGCCAAGAGACCCAGTACTTC.

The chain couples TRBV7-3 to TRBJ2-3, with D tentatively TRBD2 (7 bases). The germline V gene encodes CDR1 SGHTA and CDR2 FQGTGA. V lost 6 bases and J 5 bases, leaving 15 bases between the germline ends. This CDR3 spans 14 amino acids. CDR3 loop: CASSIGGQGDTQYF. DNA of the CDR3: TGTGCCAGCAGTATCGGGGGGCAGGGAGATACGCAGTATTTT.

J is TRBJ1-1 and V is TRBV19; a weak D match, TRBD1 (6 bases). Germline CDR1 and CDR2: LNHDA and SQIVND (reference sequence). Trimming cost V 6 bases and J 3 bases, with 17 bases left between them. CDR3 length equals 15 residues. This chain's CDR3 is CASRYLAGADTEAFF. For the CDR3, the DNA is TGTGCCAGTAGGTATTTGGCGGGGGCGGACACTGAAGCTTTCTTT.

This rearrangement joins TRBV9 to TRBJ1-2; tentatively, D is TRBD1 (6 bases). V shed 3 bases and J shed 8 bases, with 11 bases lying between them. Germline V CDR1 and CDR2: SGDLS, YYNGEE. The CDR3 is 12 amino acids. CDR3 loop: CASSAQGKGYTF. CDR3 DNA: TGTGCCAGCAGCGCACAGGGAAAGGGCTACACCTTC.

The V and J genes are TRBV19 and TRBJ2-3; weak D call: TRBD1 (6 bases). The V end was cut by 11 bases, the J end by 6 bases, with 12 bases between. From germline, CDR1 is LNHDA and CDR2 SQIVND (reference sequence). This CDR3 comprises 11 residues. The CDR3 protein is CAGRRGDTQYF. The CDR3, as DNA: TGTGCCGGCCGCAGGGGTGATACGCAGTATTTT.

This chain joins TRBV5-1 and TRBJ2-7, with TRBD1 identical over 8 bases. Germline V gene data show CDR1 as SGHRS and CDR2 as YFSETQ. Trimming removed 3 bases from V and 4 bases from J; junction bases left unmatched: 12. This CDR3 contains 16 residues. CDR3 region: CASSSASRGPPYEQYF. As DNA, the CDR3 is TGCGCCAGCAGCTCGGCATCCAGGGGGCCTCCATACGAGCAGTACTTC.

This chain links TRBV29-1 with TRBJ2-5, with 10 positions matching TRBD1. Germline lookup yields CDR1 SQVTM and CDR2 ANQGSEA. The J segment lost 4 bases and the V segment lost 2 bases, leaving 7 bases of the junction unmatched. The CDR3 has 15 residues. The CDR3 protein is CSVEPDRGRSETQYF. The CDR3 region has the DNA TGCAGCGTTGAACCCGACAGGGGGCGGTCAGAGACCCAGTACTTC.

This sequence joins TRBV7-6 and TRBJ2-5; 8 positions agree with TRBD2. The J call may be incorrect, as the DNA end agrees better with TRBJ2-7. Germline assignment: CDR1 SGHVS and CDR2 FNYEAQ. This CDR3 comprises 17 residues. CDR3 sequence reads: CASSFSGRGGPSYEQYF. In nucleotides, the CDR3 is TGTGCCAGCAGCTTCTCCGGCCGGGGGGGCCCCTCCTACGAGCAGTACTTC.

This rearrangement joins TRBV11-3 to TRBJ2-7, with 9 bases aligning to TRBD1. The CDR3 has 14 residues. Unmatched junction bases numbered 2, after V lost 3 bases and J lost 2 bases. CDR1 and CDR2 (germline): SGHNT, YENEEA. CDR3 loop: CASSLRTGAYEQYF. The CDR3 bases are TGTGCCAGCAGCTTGCGGACAGGGGCCTACGAGCAGTACTTC.

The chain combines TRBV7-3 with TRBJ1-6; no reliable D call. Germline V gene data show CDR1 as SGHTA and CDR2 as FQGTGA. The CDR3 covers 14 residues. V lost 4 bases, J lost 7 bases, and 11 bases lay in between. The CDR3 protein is CASSSTGLNSPLHF. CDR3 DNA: TGTGCCAGCAGCTCAACGGGCTTGAATTCACCCCTCCACTTT. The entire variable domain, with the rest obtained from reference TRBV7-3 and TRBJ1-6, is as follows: GAGVSQTPSNKVTEKGKYVELRCDPISGHTALYWYRQSLGQGPEFLIYFQGTGAADDSGLPNDRFFAVRPEGSVSTLKIQRTERGDSAVYLCASSSTGLNSPLHFGNGTRLTVT.

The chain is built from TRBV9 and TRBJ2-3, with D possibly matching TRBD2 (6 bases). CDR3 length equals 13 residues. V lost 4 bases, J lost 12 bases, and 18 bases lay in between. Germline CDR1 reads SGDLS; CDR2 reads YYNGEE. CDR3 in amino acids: CASSPRDAGRQYF. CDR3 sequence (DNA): TGTGCCAGCAGCCCGCGGGATGCCGGCCGCCAGTATTTT. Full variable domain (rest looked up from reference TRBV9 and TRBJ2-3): DSGVTQTPKHLITATGQRVTLRCSPRSGDLSVYWYQQSLDQGLQFLIQYYNGEERAKGNILERFSAQQFPDLHSELNLSSLELGDSALYFCASSPRDAGRQYFGPGTRLTVL.

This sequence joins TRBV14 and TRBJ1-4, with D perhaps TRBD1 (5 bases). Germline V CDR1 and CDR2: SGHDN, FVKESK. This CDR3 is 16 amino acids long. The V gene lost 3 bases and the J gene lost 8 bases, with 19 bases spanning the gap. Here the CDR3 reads CASSHTMGLKREKLFF. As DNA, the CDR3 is TGTGCCAGCAGCCATACTATGGGGCTTAAGAGGGAAAAACTGTTTTTT.

The CDR3 coding sequence is TGTGCCAGCAGCTTAGGAACCATAGCAAGGACAGAGAAAATTGGCTACACCTTC. Encoded protein: CASSLGTIARTEKIGYTF. The chain joins TRBV11-2 to TRBJ1-2; perhaps TRBD1 as D (6 bases). The CDR3 sequence is 18 residues long. The germline V gene has CDR1 SGHAT and CDR2 FQNNGV. Trimming took 1 base from V and 7 from J, leaving 25 bases between them.

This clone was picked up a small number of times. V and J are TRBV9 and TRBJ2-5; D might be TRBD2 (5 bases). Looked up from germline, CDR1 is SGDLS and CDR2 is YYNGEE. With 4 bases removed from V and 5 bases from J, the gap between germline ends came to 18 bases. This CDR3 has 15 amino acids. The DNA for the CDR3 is TGTGCCAGCAGCCCGTCCGGTGGACGCGGGGAGACCCAGTACTTC. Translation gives CASSPSGGRGETQYF.

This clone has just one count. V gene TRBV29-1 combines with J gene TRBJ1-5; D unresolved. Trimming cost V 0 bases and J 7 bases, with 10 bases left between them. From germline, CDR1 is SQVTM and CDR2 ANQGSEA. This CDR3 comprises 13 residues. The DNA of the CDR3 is TGCAGCGTTGAAGAGAGGGCCAGCCAGCCCCAGCATTTT. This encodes CSVEERASQPQHF.

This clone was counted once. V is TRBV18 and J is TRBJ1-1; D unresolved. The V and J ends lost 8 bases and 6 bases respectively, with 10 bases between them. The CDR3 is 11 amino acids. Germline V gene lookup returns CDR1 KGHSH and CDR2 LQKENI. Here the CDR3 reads CASVERAEAFF. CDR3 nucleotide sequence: TGTGCCAGCGTGGAGCGAGCTGAAGCTTTCTTT.

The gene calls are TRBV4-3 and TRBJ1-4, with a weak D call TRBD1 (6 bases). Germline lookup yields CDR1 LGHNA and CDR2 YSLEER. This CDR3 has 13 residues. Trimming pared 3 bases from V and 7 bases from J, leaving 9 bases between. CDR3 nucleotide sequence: TGCGCCAGCAGCCATCGAGGGGGTGAAAAACTGTTTTTT. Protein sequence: CASSHRGGEKLFF.

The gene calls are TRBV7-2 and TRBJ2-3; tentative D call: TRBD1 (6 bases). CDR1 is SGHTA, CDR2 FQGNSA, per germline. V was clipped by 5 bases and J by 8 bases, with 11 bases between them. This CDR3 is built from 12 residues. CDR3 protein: CASSPRGPTQYF. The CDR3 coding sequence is TGTGCCAGCAGCCCCAGGGGCCCTACGCAGTATTTT.

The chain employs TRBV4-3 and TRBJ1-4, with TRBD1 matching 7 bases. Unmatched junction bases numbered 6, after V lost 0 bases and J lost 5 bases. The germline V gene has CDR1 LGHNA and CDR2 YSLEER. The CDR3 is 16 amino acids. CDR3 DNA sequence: TGCGCCAGCAGCCAAGACTTCGGGACAGACAATGAAAAACTGTTTTTT. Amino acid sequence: CASSQDFGTDNEKLFF.

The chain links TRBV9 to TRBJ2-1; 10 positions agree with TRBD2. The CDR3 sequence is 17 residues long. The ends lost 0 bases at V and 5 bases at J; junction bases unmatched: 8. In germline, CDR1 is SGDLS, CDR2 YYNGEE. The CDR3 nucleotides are TGTGCCAGCAGCGTAGACCCCCTAGCGGGGGTGAACAATGAGCAGTTCTTC. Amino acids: CASSVDPLAGVNNEQFF.

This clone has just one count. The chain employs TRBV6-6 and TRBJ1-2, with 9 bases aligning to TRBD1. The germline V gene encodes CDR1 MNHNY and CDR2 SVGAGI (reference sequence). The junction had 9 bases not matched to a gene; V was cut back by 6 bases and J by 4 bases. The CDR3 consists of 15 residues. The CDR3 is CASRRDREVSYGYTF. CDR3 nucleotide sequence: TGTGCCAGCAGACGGGACAGGGAAGTAAGCTATGGCTACACCTTC.

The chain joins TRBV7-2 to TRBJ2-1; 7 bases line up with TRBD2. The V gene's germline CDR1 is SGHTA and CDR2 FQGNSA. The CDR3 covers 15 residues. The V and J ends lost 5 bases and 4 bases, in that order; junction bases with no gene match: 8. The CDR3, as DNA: TGTGCCAGCAGCCGAGAGCGGGGAGGGTACAATGAGCAGTTCTTC. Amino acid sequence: CASSRERGGYNEQFF.

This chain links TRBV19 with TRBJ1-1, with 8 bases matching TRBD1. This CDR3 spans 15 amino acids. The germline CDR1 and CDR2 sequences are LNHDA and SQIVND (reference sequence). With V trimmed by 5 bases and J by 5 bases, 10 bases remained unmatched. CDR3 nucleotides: TGTGCCAGTAGTCTTCATGACAGGGGAGGAACTGAAGCTTTCTTT. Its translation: CASSLHDRGGTEAFF.

As DNA, the CDR3 is TGTGCCAGCAGACTCACTACAGGGACTGAAGCTTTCTTT. Translated, it gives CASRLTTGTEAFF. The V and J genes are TRBV7-3 and TRBJ1-1; possible D gene TRBD1, 6 bases. In germline, CDR1 is SGHTA, CDR2 FQGTGA. The V end lost 6 bases, the J end lost 5 bases, and 13 bases lay between the germline ends. The CDR3 consists of 13 residues.